This passage covers 28 T cell receptor delta chains from one sample sequenced in a study of gamma-delta T cells after stem cell transplantation. TCRdb fed the RT-PCR reads into CATT to redo clone calling. Among about 2,100 delta-chain clones listed, 3.1% were seen once. The sample taken for sequencing was gamma-delta T cells. These receptors originate from a human donor. It is not recorded whose cells these are; they may come from a transplant donor.

This clone was detected only a few times. One base separates it from a far larger clone, so it is likely a read error. The same CDR3 is also encoded by other DNA sequences in this sample. CDR3 coding DNA: TGTGCCTGCGACACCTTAAGTGGGAGTTCCTGGGACACCCGACAGATGTTTTTC. Its protein product is CACDTLSGSSWDTRQMFF. The V call is TRDV2, the J call TRDJ3; D not certain. This CDR3 is 18 amino acids long. CDR1 is GEAIGNYY, CDR2 EKD, per germline.

The table lists this clone with a few counts. A read error likely explains this, since a far larger clone differs by one base. This sequence joins TRDV2 and TRDJ1; TRDD3 agrees at 9 bases. Germline values: CDR1 GEAIGNYY, CDR2 EKD. CDR3 length: 18 amino acids. Unmatched junction bases numbered 11, after V lost 0 bases and J lost 1 base. As DNA, the CDR3 is TGTGCCTGTGACACCGCGGTGGGTACTGGGGGACCCACCGATAAACTCATCTTT. It is translated as CACDTAVGTGGPTDKLIF.

Remarks on this clone: A far larger clone is one base from this, pointing to a likely read error. Distinct nucleotide sequences in the sample also encode this CDR3. V gene TRDV2 combines with J gene TRDJ3; 10 bases align to TRDD3. V gave up 0 bases and J gave up 4 bases; unmatched junction bases: 26. This CDR3 contains 25 residues. The germline V gene encodes CDR1 GEAIGNYY and CDR2 EKD. The CDR3 here is CACDTPGGPTGGSHLSSWDTRQMFF. DNA of the CDR3: TGTGCCTGTGACACCCCTGGCGGACCTACTGGGGGATCCCACCTAAGCTCTTGGGACACCCGACAGATGTTTTTC.

Note on this clone: A read error is likely here: a far larger clone is one base away. The genes are TRDV2 and TRDJ1; 13 bases agree with TRDD3. After removal of 3 bases from V and 3 bases from J, the junction contained 15 bases not matched to a gene. Germline V gives CDR1 GEAIGNYY, CDR2 EKD. The CDR3 consists of 19 residues. The CDR3 DNA reads TGTGCCTGTGACGCGGTCCGTACTGGGGGATACGGTTGTGCCGATAAACTCATCTTT. This sequence encodes CACDAVRTGGYGCADKLIF.

To note about this clone: TCRdb assigns this DNA the protein of a much larger clone, which departs from its translation at residue 11; this likely reflects a read error, and the protein shown comes from translating the DNA. The V gene is TRDV2, the J gene TRDJ1, with TRDD3 identical over 12 bases. The junction had 7 bases not matched to a gene; V was cut back by 2 bases and J by 4 bases. The CDR3 runs 16 residues. The V gene's germline CDR1 is GEAIGNYY and CDR2 EKD. CDR3 in DNA: TGTGCCTGTGACAATCTGGGGGATACGCGTATCGATAAACTCATCTTT. Encoded protein: CACDNLGDTRIDKLIF.

This clone is medium-sized. The CDR3 DNA follows: TGTGCCTGTGACACCGTGGAGCAGGGGGACACCGATAAACTCATCTTT. Translating gives CACDTVEQGDTDKLIF. The rearrangement uses TRDV2 and TRDJ1, with a tentative D call TRDD3 (5 bases). The CDR3 consists of 16 residues. The germline V and J ends were trimmed by 0 bases and 0 bases, with 13 bases remaining between them. Germline CDR1 and CDR2: GEAIGNYY and EKD.

This clone was seen a few times. A far larger clone is only one base removed, so a read error is likely. This CDR3 is also generated by other DNA sequences in the sample. The chain links TRDV2 to TRDJ1, with 7 bases lining up with TRDD3. The CDR3 is 15 amino acids. CDR1 and CDR2 from the germline V gene are GEAIGNYY and EKD. For the CDR3, the DNA is TGTGCTTGTGACACCGTGGGGGACACGAACGATAAACTCATCTTT. Encoded protein: CACDTVGDTNDKLIF.

With respect to this clone: A single base is all that separates this from a far larger clone, so a read error is likely. The sample contains more than one DNA sequence encoding this CDR3. The V gene is TRDV2, the J gene TRDJ1, with TRDD3 identical over 10 bases. Per germline, CDR1 GEAIGNYY and CDR2 EKD. The CDR3 is made up of 18 amino acids. CDR3 amino acids: CACDTLHRTGGSTDKLIF. CDR3 in DNA: TGTGCCTGCGACACCCTCCACCGTACTGGGGGATCCACCGATAAACTCATCTTT.

As concerns this clone: Given a far larger clone just one base away, this is likely a sequencing read error. Other DNA sequences from this sample encode an identical CDR3 as well. The V and J genes are TRDV2 and TRDJ1; the D is unclear. V was clipped by 3 bases and J by 0 bases, with 13 bases between them. CDR1 and CDR2 (germline): GEAIGNYY, EKD. The CDR3 extends over 15 amino acids. Here the CDR3 DNA reads TGTGCCTGTGACCTGGCCGGGCGAAACACCGATAAACTCATCTTT. Its translation is CACDLAGRNTDKLIF.

This rearrangement joins TRDV2 to TRDJ1, with 7 bases matching TRDD3. The CDR3 extends over 16 amino acids. Looked up from germline, CDR1 is GEAIGNYY and CDR2 is EKD. The V and J ends lost 5 bases and 0 bases, in that order; junction bases with no gene match: 11. The CDR3 DNA reads TGTGCCTGTGTATCCCTGGGGGGGCCGAACACCGATAAACTCATCTTT. Its protein product is CACVSLGGPNTDKLIF.

Judged by abundance, this clone is medium-sized. Other DNA sequences within the sample encode an identical CDR3. The chain couples TRDV2 to TRDJ3; TRDD3 might be the D (6 bases). The CDR3 contains 21 residues. V lost 0 bases to trimming and J lost 0 bases, with 20 bases between them. Germline lookup yields CDR1 GEAIGNYY and CDR2 EKD. The CDR3 nucleotides read TGTGCCTGTGACACCGGGGAACTGGGAGCCCCAAGCTCCTGGGACACCCGACAGATGTTTTTC. This codes for CACDTGELGAPSSWDTRQMFF.

This clone ranks as large. The sample carries other DNA sequences with the same CDR3. The genes are TRDV2 and TRDJ1; TRDD3 matches 7 bases. CDR1 GEAIGNYY and CDR2 EKD come from the germline V gene. V dropped 0 bases and J dropped 0; count of bases not matched to a gene: 9. CDR3 length: 17 residues. Here the CDR3 DNA reads TGTGCCTGTGACACCGTCCGAGCTCTGGGGGACACCGATAAACTCATCTTT. It is translated as CACDTVRALGDTDKLIF.

This clone is large in the sample. Other DNA sequences from this sample encode an identical CDR3 as well. V and J are TRDV2 and TRDJ3; 12 bases agree with TRDD3. The CDR3 totals 23 residues. The ends lost 2 bases at V and 0 bases at J; junction bases unmatched: 16. Germline loops: CDR1 GEAIGNYY, CDR2 EKD. The CDR3 is CACDIVLTGGYPVGSWDTRQMFF. The CDR3 DNA reads as TGTGCCTGTGACATCGTGTTGACTGGGGGATACCCTGTGGGCTCCTGGGACACCCGACAGATGTTTTTC.

A few counts support this clone. For this DNA, TCRdb reports the protein of a much larger clone, which diverges at residue 8, most likely from a read error; the protein presented here is translated directly from the DNA. The chain employs TRDV2 and TRDJ1, with TRDD3 matching over 8 bases. CDR1 and CDR2 from the germline V gene are GEAIGNYY and EKD. With V trimmed by 3 bases and J by 4 bases, 6 bases remained unmatched. The CDR3 length is 14 residues. CDR3 region: CACDGLGALDKLIF. As DNA, the CDR3 is TGTGCCTGTGACGGACTGGGGGCGCTCGATAAACTCATCTTT.

There are a few counts of this clone. A much larger clone is a single base away; this may be a read error. The genes are TRDV2 and TRDJ1; D gene ambiguous. Germline V gives CDR1 GEAIGNYY, CDR2 EKD. This CDR3 comprises 14 residues. CDR3 protein: CACGTVMSTDKLIF. The DNA of the CDR3 is TGTGCCTGTGGCACCGTAATGAGCACCGATAAACTCATCTTT.

As to this clone: The protein in TCRdb stems from a much larger clone and differs at residue 16 from this DNA's translation, likely a read error; here the protein is translated from the DNA. The V gene is TRDV2, the J gene TRDJ1; TRDD3 matches 11 bases. CDR3 size: 18 residues. Germline V gives CDR1 GEAIGNYY, CDR2 EKD. The CDR3 sequence: CACDSLLGDMPDTDKPIF. CDR3 sequence (DNA): TGTGCCTGCGACTCCTTACTGGGGGATATGCCCGACACCGATAAACCCATCTTT.

This clone appeared a few times. The gene calls are TRDV2 and TRDJ1; 7 bases are a match to TRDD3. The CDR3 runs to 20 residues. Germline values: CDR1 GEAIGNYY, CDR2 EKD. Germline trimming cut 0 bases from V and 0 bases from J; bases unmatched to any gene: 18. The CDR3 is CACDTLVGESSPSYTDKLIF. CDR3 DNA sequence: TGTGCCTGTGACACCCTAGTGGGGGAGTCCAGTCCCTCGTACACCGATAAACTCATCTTT.

This clone is termed medium-sized. A read error likely explains this, since a far larger clone differs by one base. This chain connects TRDV2 to TRDJ3; TRDD3 aligns across 9 bases. This CDR3 is 19 amino acids long. V lost 0 bases to trimming and J lost 0 bases; unmatched junction nucleotides: 5. Per germline, CDR1 GEAIGNYY and CDR2 EKD. In nucleotides, the CDR3 is TGTGCCTGTGACACCGCGGGGGATACACTCTCCTGGGACACCCGACAGATGTTTTTC. Protein sequence: CACDTAGDTLSWDTRQMFF.

This clone was observed a handful of times. The protein that TCRdb holds for this DNA derives from a much larger clone and differs from the translated DNA at residue 13, which likely indicates a read error; the protein shown here is translated from the DNA. The V call is TRDV2, the J call TRDJ1; 10 bases line up with TRDD3. The CDR3 has 18 amino acids. V was clipped by 0 bases and J by 3 bases; unmatched bases: 12. Germline V gene data show CDR1 as GEAIGNYY and CDR2 as EKD. The CDR3 is CACDTLHRTGGSADKLIF. The CDR3 DNA is TGTGCCTGTGACACCCTCCACCGTACTGGGGGATCCGCCGATAAACTCATCTTT.

By sample fraction, this clone is large (0.1 to 1%). The chain joins TRDV2 to TRDJ1; TRDD3 matches 12 bases. V shed 3 bases and J 1 base; nucleotides not matched to a gene: 8. This CDR3 contains 17 residues. Per the germline V gene, CDR1 is GEAIGNYY and CDR2 is EKD. CDR3 protein: CACDPLGDTWGTDKLIF. The CDR3 DNA is TGTGCCTGTGACCCTCTGGGGGATACGTGGGGCACCGATAAACTCATCTTT.

There are a few counts of this clone. With only one base between it and a far larger clone, this is likely a read error. Distinct nucleotide sequences in the sample also encode this CDR3. The V gene is TRDV2, the J gene TRDJ1; D possibly corresponds to TRDD3 (5 bases). CDR1 and CDR2 (germline): GEAIGNYY, EKD. The CDR3 length is 18 residues. V lost 0 bases and J lost 1, with 20 bases in between. CDR3 nucleotides: TGTGCCTGTGACACCGCAGCTAGGGGGCCCCTTATCACCGATAAACTCATCTTT. Translation gives CACDTAARGPLITDKLIF.

This clone has just a few counts. A single base is all that separates this from a far larger clone, so a read error is likely. This sample includes further DNA sequences coding for the same CDR3. V usage is TRDV2 and J usage is TRDJ1, with a possible D match to TRDD3 (6 bases). The CDR3 runs 17 residues. Germline values: CDR1 GEAIGNYY, CDR2 EKD. Trimming took off 7 bases at V and 0 bases at J, with 23 bases between the two ends. CDR3 DNA sequence: TGTGCCTGCGATAGGCTACTGGGACACCAGAACACCGATAAACTCATCTTT. It translates to CACDRLLGHQNTDKLIF.

This clone was found a few times. The protein given by TCRdb reflects a much larger clone and differs at residue 16 from this DNA's translation, likely from a read error; the protein shown is the DNA's translation. This sequence joins TRDV2 and TRDJ1; TRDD3 matches 11 bases. Germline-derived CDR1 and CDR2 are GEAIGNYY and EKD. CDR3 size: 18 residues. This chain's CDR3 is CACDTVGGYGTSADKPIF. The CDR3 DNA sequence: TGTGCCTGTGACACCGTTGGGGGATACGGAACCTCCGCCGATAAACCCATCTTT.

Sample share makes this clone medium-sized. The chain couples TRDV1 to TRDJ1; D perhaps matches TRDD2 (6 bases). This CDR3 contains 18 residues. Germline V CDR1 and CDR2: TSWWSYY, QGS. Trimming removed 2 bases at V and 8 bases at J, with 27 bases between. CDR3 DNA: TGTGCTCTTGGGGAAAGTGTCCTACCCCTGGTATACGGCGGAAAACTCATCTTT. It codes for CALGESVLPLVYGGKLIF.

By proportion, this clone is medium-sized. Other nucleotide sequences in the sample specify the same CDR3. The chain carries TRDV2 and TRDJ1; TRDD3 matches 11 bases. CDR1 GEAIGNYY and CDR2 EKD come from the germline V gene. The V gene end was trimmed by 2 bases and the J gene end by 8 bases; junction bases not matched to a gene: 15. The CDR3 is 17 residues long. The CDR3: CACDSLLKVGDTRKLIF. Here the CDR3 DNA reads TGTGCCTGTGACAGCCTCTTGAAGGTGGGGGATACGAGGAAACTCATCTTT.

Of note for this clone: TCRdb's entry gives the protein of a much larger clone, which mismatches this DNA's translation at residue 4, likely from a read error; the protein reported here is translated from the DNA. The J gene is TRDJ1, the V gene TRDV2, with 7 nucleotides matching TRDD3. V trimming: 5 bases; J trimming: 2 bases; junction bases outside the gene matches: 13. Germline assignment: CDR1 GEAIGNYY and CDR2 EKD. The CDR3 extends over 16 amino acids. CDR3 DNA: TGTGCCTGTGGCCTACTGGGGATAGGGGGAACCGATAAACTCATCTTT. Translation: CACGLLGIGGTDKLIF.

A word on this clone: A far larger clone is off by one base, so a read error is likely. The chain carries TRDV2 and TRDJ1; 8 nucleotides match TRDD3. This CDR3 spans 16 amino acids. Looked up from germline, CDR1 is GEAIGNYY and CDR2 is EKD. The CDR3 loop reads CACDLLGAQYTDRLIF. The CDR3 DNA sequence: TGTGCCTGTGATTTACTGGGGGCTCAGTACACCGATAGACTCATCTTT.

About this clone itself: TCRdb pairs this DNA with a much larger clone's protein that differs at residue 9, likely a read error; the protein shown was translated from the DNA. The DNA for the CDR3 is TGTGCCTGTGACACTCTACTGGGGGGCCCGACCCTGCTCACCGATAAACTCATCTTT. Translating it yields CACDTLLGGPTLLTDKLIF. The chain couples TRDV2 to TRDJ1; 8 bases align to TRDD3. The CDR3 is 19 amino acids. The V and J ends lost 1 base and 1 base, in that order; junction bases with no gene match: 16. In germline, CDR1 is GEAIGNYY, CDR2 EKD.